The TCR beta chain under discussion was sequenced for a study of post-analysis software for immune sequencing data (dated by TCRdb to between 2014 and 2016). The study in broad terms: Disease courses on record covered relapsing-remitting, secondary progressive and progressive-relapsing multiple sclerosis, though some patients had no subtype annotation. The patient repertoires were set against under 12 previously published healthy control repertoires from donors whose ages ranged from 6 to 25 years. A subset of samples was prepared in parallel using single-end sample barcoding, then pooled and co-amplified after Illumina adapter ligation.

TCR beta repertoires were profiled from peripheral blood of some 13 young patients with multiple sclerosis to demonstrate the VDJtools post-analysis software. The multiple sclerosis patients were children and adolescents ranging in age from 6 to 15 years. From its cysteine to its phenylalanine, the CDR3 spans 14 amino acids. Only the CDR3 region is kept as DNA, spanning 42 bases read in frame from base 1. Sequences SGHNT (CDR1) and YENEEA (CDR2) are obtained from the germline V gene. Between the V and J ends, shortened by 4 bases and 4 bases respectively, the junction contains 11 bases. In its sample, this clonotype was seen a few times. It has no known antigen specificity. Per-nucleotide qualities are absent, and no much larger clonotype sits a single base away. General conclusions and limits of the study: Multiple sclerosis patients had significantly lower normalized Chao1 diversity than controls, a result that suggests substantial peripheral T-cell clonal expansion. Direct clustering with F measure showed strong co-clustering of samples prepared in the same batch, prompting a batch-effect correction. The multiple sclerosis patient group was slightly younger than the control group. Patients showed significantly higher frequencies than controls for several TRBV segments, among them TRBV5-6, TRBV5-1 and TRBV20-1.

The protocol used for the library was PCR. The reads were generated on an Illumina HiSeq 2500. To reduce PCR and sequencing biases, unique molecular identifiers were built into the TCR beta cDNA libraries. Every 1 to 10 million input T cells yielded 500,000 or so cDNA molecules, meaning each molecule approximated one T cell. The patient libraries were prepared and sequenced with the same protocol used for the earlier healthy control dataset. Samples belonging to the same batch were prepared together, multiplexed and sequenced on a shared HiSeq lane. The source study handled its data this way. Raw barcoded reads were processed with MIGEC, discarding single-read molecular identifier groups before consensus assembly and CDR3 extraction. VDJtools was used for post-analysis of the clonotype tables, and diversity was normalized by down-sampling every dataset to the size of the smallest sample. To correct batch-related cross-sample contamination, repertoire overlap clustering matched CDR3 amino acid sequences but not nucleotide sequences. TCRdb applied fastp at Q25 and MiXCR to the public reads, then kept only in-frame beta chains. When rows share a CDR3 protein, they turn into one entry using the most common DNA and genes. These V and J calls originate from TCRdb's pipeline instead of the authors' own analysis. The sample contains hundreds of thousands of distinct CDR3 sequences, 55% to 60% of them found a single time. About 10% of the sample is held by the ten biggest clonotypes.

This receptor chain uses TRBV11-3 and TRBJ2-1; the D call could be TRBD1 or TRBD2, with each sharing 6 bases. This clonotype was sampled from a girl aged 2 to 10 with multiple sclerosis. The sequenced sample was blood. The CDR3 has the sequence CASSSRGGYNEQFF. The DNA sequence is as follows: TGTGCCAGCAGCTCCCGAGGGGGGTACAATGAGCAGTTCTTC.